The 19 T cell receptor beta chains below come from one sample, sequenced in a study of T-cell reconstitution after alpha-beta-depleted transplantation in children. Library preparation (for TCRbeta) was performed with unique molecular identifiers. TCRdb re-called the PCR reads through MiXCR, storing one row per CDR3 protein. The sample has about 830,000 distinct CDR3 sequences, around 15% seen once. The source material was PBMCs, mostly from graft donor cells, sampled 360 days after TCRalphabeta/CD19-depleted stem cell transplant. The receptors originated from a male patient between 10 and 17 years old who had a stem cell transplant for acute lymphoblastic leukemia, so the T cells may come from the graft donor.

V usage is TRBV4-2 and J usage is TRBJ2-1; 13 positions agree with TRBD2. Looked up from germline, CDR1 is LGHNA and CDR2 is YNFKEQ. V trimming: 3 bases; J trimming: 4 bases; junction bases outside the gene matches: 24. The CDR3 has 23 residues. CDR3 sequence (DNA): TGTGCCAGCAGCCATCCTTTTACTAGCGGGAGGGGGTGGAGGAACCGATTATACAATGAGCAGTTCTTC. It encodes CASSHPFTSGRGWRNRLYNEQFF.

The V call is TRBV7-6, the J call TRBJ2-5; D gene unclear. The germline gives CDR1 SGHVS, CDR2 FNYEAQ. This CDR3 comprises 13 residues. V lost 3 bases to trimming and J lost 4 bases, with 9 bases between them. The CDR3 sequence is CASSLAVRETQYF. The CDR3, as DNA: TGTGCCAGCAGCTTGGCAGTGAGAGAGACCCAGTACTTC.

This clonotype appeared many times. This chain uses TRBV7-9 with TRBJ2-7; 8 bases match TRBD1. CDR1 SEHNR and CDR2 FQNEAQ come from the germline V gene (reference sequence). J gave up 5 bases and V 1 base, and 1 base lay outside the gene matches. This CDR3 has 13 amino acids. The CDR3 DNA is TGTGCCAGCAGCTTAGGGGACAGGAACGAGCAGTACTTC. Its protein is CASSLGDRNEQYF.

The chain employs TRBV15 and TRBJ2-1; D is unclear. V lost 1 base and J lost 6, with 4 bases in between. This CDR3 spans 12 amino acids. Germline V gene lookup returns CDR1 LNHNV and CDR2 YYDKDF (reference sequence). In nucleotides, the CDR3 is TGTGCCACCAGCAGAGCAGCCAATGAGCAGTTCTTC. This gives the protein CATSRAANEQFF.

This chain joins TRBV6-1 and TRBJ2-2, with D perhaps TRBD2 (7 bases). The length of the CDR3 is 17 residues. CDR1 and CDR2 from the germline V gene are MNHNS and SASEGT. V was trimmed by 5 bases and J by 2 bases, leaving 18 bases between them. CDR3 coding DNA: TGTGCCAGCAGTCTGGGGGGGCTAGCGGTAAACACCGGGGAGCTGTTTTTT. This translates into CASSLGGLAVNTGELFF.

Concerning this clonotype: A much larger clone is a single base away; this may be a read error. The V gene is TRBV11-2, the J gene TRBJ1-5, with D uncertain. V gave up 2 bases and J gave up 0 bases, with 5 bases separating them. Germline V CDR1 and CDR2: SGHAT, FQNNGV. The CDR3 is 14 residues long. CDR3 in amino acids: CASSLYGSNQPQHF. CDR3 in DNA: TGTGCCAGCAGCTTATACGGTAGCAATCAGCCCCAGCATTTT.

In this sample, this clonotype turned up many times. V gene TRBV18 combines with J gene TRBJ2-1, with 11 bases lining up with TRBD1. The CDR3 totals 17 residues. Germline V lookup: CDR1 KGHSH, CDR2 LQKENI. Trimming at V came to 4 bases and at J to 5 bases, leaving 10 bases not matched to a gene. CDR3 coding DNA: TGTGCCAGCTCACGATCTTCCGGGACAGGGGGGCACAATGAGCAGTTCTTC. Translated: CASSRSSGTGGHNEQFF.

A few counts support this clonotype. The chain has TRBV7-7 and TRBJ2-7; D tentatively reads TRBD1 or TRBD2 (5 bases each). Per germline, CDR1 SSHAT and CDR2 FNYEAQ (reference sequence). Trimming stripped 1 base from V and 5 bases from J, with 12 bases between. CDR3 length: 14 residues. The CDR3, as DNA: TGTGCCAGCAGCTTAGTAGGGGCGGGTGACGAGCAGTACTTC. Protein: CASSLVGAGDEQYF.

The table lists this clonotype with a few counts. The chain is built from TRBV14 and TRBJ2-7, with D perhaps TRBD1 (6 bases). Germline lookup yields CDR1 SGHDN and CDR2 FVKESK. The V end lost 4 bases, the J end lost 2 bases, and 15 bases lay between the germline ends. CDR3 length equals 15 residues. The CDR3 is CASSLKGQGTYEQYF. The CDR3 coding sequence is TGTGCCAGCAGCCTAAAAGGGCAGGGGACCTACGAGCAGTACTTC.

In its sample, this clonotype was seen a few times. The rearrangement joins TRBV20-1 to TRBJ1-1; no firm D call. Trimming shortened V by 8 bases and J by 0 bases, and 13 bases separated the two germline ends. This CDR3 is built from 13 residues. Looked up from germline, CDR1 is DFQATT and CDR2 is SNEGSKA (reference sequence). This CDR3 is CSPTVGLNTEAFF. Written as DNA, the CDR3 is TGCAGTCCCACAGTAGGCCTGAACACTGAAGCTTTCTTT.

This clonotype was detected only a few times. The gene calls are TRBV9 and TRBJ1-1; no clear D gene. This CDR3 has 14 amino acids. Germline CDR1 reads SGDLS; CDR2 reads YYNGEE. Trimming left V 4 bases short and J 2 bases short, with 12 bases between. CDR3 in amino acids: CASSPRRANTEAFF. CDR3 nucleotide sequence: TGTGCCAGCAGCCCACGACGGGCTAACACTGAAGCTTTCTTT.

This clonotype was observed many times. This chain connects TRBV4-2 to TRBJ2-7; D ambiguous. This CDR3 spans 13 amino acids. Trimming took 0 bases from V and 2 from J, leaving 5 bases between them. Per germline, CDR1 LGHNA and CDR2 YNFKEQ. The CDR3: CASSQERTYEQYF. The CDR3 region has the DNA TGTGCCAGCAGCCAAGAGAGGACCTACGAGCAGTACTTC.

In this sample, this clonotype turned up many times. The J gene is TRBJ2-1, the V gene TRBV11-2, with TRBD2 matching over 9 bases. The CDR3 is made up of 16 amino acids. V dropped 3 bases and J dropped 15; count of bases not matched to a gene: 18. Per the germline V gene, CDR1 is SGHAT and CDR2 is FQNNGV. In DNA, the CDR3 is TGTGCCAGCAGCTTCAGTAGCGGGAGTCCCGGCGGGACAATGTTCTTC. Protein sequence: CASSFSSGSPGGTMFF.

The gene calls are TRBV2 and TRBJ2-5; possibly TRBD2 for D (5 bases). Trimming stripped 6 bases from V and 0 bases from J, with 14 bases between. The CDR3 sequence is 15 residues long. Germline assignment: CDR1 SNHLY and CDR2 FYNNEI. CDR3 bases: TGTGCCAGCAGGAGGGAAACTACACACCAAGAGACCCAGTACTTC. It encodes CASRRETTHQETQYF. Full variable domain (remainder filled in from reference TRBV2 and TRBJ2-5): EPEVTQTPSHQVTQMGQEVILRCVPISNHLYFYWYRQILGQKVEFLVSFYNNEISEKSEIFDDQFSVERPDGSNFTLKIRSTKLEDSAMYFCASRRETTHQETQYFGPGTRLLVL.

The CDR3 is CASSPEGRSSSYNEQFF. CDR3 in DNA: TGTGCCAGCAGCCCGGAGGGCAGGAGCAGCTCCTACAATGAGCAGTTCTTC. This sequence joins TRBV7-2 and TRBJ2-1; D may be TRBD2 (6 bases). The CDR3 covers 17 residues. From germline, CDR1 is SGHTA and CDR2 FQGNSA. With 5 bases removed from V and 0 bases from J, the gap between germline ends came to 17 bases.

The CDR3 loop is CASSVEGRQGMGEQYF. As DNA, the CDR3 is TGTGCCAGCAGTGTAGAGGGAAGGCAGGGCATGGGCGAGCAGTACTTC. The chain is built from TRBV2 and TRBJ2-7, with D tentatively TRBD1 or TRBD2 (5 bases each). This CDR3 is built from 16 residues. Trimming removed 4 bases at V and 6 bases at J, with 22 bases between. Per the germline V gene, CDR1 is SNHLY and CDR2 is FYNNEI.

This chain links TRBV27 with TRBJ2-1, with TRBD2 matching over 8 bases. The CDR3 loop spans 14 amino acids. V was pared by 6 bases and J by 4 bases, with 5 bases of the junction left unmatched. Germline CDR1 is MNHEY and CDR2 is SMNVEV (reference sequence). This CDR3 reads CASSGSGTYNEQFF. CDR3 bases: TGTGCCAGCAGCGGTAGCGGGACATACAATGAGCAGTTCTTC.

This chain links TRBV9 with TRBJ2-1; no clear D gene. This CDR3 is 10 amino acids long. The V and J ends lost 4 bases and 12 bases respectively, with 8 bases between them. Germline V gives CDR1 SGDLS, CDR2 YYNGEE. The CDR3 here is CASSPSVQFF. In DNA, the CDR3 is TGTGCCAGCAGCCCCTCAGTGCAGTTCTTC.

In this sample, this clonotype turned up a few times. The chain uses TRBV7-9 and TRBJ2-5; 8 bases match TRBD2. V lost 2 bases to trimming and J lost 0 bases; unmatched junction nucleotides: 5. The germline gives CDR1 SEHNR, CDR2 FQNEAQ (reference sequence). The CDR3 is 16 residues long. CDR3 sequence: CASSLNPAGDQETQYF. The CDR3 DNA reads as TGTGCCAGCAGCTTAAATCCAGCGGGAGACCAAGAGACCCAGTACTTC.